This passage covers 18 T cell receptor beta chains from one sample sequenced in a study of cytomegalovirus exposure and HLA in healthy donors. Sequencing used immunoSEQ multiplex PCR; TCRdb keeps in-frame clones, though not all of them. Of some 43,000 clones listed, approximately 90% are singletons. Sequenced: PBMCs. These receptors came from a man younger than 30 in good health and CMV-seronegative.

This chain uses TRBV2 with TRBJ1-4; TRBD1 might be the D (5 bases). Germline CDR1 and CDR2: SNHLY and FYNNEI. CDR3 length: 15 residues. V was shortened by 7 bases and J by 3 bases, with 15 bases between the two germline ends. The CDR3 coding sequence is TGTGCCAGCACTGGGGCGCGATTTTCTAATGAAAAACTGTTTTTT. This translates into CASTGARFSNEKLFF.

The J gene is TRBJ1-4, the V gene TRBV6-6; possible D gene TRBD1, 5 bases. The germline V gene encodes CDR1 MNHNY and CDR2 SVGAGI (reference sequence). The CDR3 consists of 14 residues. Deletions cut 7 bases from V and 7 bases from J, with 16 bases between. Here the CDR3 DNA reads TGTGCCAGCACCCCGACAGATTTGCGTGAAAAACTGTTTTTT. This translates into CASTPTDLREKLFF.

By proportion, this clone is medium-sized. The CDR3 coding sequence is TGTGCCAGCAGTGACTCGACGGGAGCAGATACGCAGTATTTT. Amino acid sequence: CASSDSTGADTQYF. The chain carries TRBV6-4 and TRBJ2-3; perhaps TRBD2 as D (6 bases). The germline CDR1 and CDR2 sequences are MRHNA and SNTAGT. The CDR3 length is 14 residues. Trimming cost V 0 bases and J 4 bases, with 8 bases left between them.

This clone was recorded a few times. This sequence joins TRBV5-1 and TRBJ2-1; 11 bases are a match to TRBD2. CDR1 is SGHRS and CDR2 is YFSETQ in the germline V gene. The CDR3 runs 17 residues. The junction had 6 bases not matched to a gene; V was cut back by 1 base and J by 3 bases. The CDR3 is CASSLRLAGIDYNEQFF. The DNA for the CDR3 is TGCGCCAGCAGCTTGAGACTAGCGGGAATTGACTACAATGAGCAGTTCTTC.

This chain joins TRBV6-5 and TRBJ2-7; 10 nucleotides match TRBD1. This CDR3 has 14 residues. With V trimmed by 5 bases and J by 3 bases, 4 bases remained unmatched. Germline CDR1 is MNHEY and CDR2 is SVGAGI. In DNA form, the CDR3 reads TGTGCCAGCAGTCTAGGACAGGGGGGCTACGAGCAGTACTTC. It codes for CASSLGQGGYEQYF.

The table lists this clone with a count of one. This chain links TRBV18 with TRBJ2-5; 9 bases match TRBD2. The germline CDR1 and CDR2 sequences are KGHSH and LQKENI. With 0 bases clipped from V and 5 bases from J, the junction kept 10 bases outside the gene matches. The CDR3 length is 17 residues. CDR3 amino acids: CASSPPSSLRGGETQYF. The CDR3 nucleotides read TGTGCCAGCTCACCACCCTCCTCTTTGCGGGGGGGCGAGACCCAGTACTTC.

This clone was recorded once. The chain combines TRBV5-1 with TRBJ2-7; TRBD1 agrees at 7 bases. Trimming removed 0 bases from V and 0 bases from J; junction bases left unmatched: 3. The length of the CDR3 is 15 residues. Germline CDR1 and CDR2: SGHRS and YFSETQ. DNA for the CDR3: TGCGCCAGCAGCTTGGAGACAGGGAGCTCCTACGAGCAGTACTTC. The encoded protein is CASSLETGSSYEQYF.

Concerning this clone itself: Additional DNA sequences in this sample encode the identical CDR3. The V gene is TRBV9, the J gene TRBJ2-1, with TRBD2 matching 14 bases. The germline V gene has CDR1 SGDLS and CDR2 YYNGEE. The length of the CDR3 is 17 residues. V lost 2 bases to trimming and J lost 0 bases; unmatched junction nucleotides: 1. Here the CDR3 reads CASSVGTSGSSYNEQFF. The CDR3 nucleotides read TGTGCCAGCAGCGTCGGGACTAGCGGGAGCTCCTACAATGAGCAGTTCTTC. Full variable domain (remainder filled in from reference TRBV9 and TRBJ2-1): DSGVTQTPKHLITATGQRVTLRCSPRSGDLSVYWYQQSLDQGLQFLIQYYNGEERAKGNILERFSAQQFPDLHSELNLSSLELGDSALYFCASSVGTSGSSYNEQFFGPGTRLTVL.

The J gene is TRBJ2-1, the V gene TRBV11-2, with a tentative D call TRBD1 (6 bases). The CDR3 loop spans 14 amino acids. Trimming removed 6 bases at V and 12 bases at J, with 21 bases between. Per the germline V gene, CDR1 is SGHAT and CDR2 is FQNNGV. The DNA of the CDR3 is TGTGCCAGCAGATCACCTCGAGGGGGTTTCAGGCAGTTCTTC. Residues: CASRSPRGGFRQFF.

The gene calls are TRBV2 and TRBJ2-1; no clear D gene. The CDR3 runs to 14 residues. V lost 6 bases, J lost 15 bases, and 24 bases lay in between. Per the germline V gene, CDR1 is SNHLY and CDR2 is FYNNEI. CDR3 loop: CASSSSETPPVPFF. The CDR3 nucleotides read TGTGCCAGCAGCTCCTCCGAGACTCCACCTGTCCCGTTCTTC. Using reference TRBV2 and TRBJ2-1 for the parts outside the CDR3, the full variable domain is EPEVTQTPSHQVTQMGQEVILRCVPISNHLYFYWYRQILGQKVEFLVSFYNNEISEKSEIFDDQFSVERPDGSNFTLKIRSTKLEDSAMYFCASSSSETPPVPFFGPGTRLTVL.

The chain recombines TRBV7-3 with TRBJ1-3; maybe TRBD1 (5 bases). V shed 1 base and J shed 0 bases, with 7 bases lying between them. The germline CDR1 and CDR2 sequences are SGHTA and FQGTGA. The CDR3 sequence is 15 residues long. Here the CDR3 DNA reads TGTGCCAGCAGCTTAAGCACAGGCTCTGGAAACACCATATATTTT. Amino acid sequence: CASSLSTGSGNTIYF.

The chain uses TRBV20-1 and TRBJ2-7, with D tentatively TRBD2 (6 bases). This CDR3 is 11 amino acids long. CDR1 DFQATT and CDR2 SNEGSKA come from the germline V gene (reference sequence). The ends were cut back, 3 bases at V and 7 bases at J, with 10 bases in the middle. CDR3: CSARGGEEQYF. The CDR3 nucleotides read TGCAGTGCTAGGGGCGGGGAGGAGCAGTACTTC.

The chain employs TRBV5-1 and TRBJ2-3, with D perhaps TRBD2 (5 bases). The CDR3 has 14 amino acids. Germline CDR1 reads SGHRS; CDR2 reads YFSETQ. V was cut by 3 bases and J by 0 bases, with 8 bases left in between. The CDR3 nucleotides read TGCGCCAGCAGCTCCTGGACTAGCACAGATACGCAGTATTTT. As protein: CASSSWTSTDTQYF.

This clone was found once. In DNA, the CDR3 is TGCAGCGTTGCCTCAGGGGACTATGGCTACACCTTC. Its protein is CSVASGDYGYTF. This chain links TRBV29-1 with TRBJ1-2, with a weak D call TRBD1 (6 bases). The CDR3 runs 12 residues. Germline CDR1 reads SQVTM; CDR2 reads ANQGSEA. With 4 bases removed from V and 3 bases from J, the gap between germline ends came to 9 bases. The variable domain in full, completed from reference TRBV29-1 and TRBJ1-2, reads SAVISQKPSRDICQRGTSLTIQCQVDSQVTMMFWYRQQPGQSLTLIATANQGSEATYESGFVIDKFPISRPNLTFSTLTVSNMSPEDSSIYLCSVASGDYGYTFGSGTRLTVV.

This chain links TRBV28 with TRBJ1-2, with D possibly TRBD1 on 5 matching bases. Trimming took 6 bases from V and 7 from J, leaving 15 bases between them. Germline CDR1 MDHEN, CDR2 SYDVKM. The CDR3 totals 13 residues. CDR3 DNA sequence: TGTGCCAGCAGCCCGGGACTGGTTAGTGGCTACACCTTC. As protein: CASSPGLVSGYTF.

The gene calls are TRBV9 and TRBJ2-2, with D perhaps matching TRBD2 (6 bases). The ends were cut back, 4 bases at V and 1 base at J, with 8 bases in the middle. Germline V gives CDR1 SGDLS, CDR2 YYNGEE. CDR3 length equals 14 residues. In nucleotides, the CDR3 is TGTGCCAGCAGCTTAGCGGTGAACACCGGGGAGCTGTTTTTT. Translated, it gives CASSLAVNTGELFF.

The chain joins TRBV7-2 to TRBJ2-1, with D possibly being TRBD2 (5 bases). This CDR3 contains 15 residues. CDR1 and CDR2 from the germline V gene are SGHTA and FQGNSA. Deletions cut 2 bases from V and 2 bases from J, with 10 bases between. As DNA, the CDR3 is TGTGCCAGCAGCTTAACTAGTCCCGCCTACAATGAGCAGTTCTTC. Translating it yields CASSLTSPAYNEQFF. Using reference TRBV7-2 and TRBJ2-1 for the parts outside the CDR3, the full variable domain is GAGVSQSPSNKVTEKGKDVELRCDPISGHTALYWYRQSLGQGLEFLIYFQGNSAPDKSGLPSDRFSAERTGGSVSTLTIQRTQQEDSAVYLCASSLTSPAYNEQFFGPGTRLTVL.

This chain links TRBV28 with TRBJ2-1; 7 bases are a match to TRBD2. The CDR3 is 16 amino acids. Germline trimming cut 4 bases from V and 9 bases from J; bases unmatched to any gene: 15. Germline-derived CDR1 and CDR2 are MDHEN and SYDVKM. Here the CDR3 reads CASSSLRGRGTSEQFF. The CDR3 DNA reads TGTGCCAGCAGTTCCCTTAGAGGGAGGGGAACAAGTGAGCAGTTCTTC.